The 21 T cell receptor beta chains below come from one sample, sequenced in a study of blood T cell repertoires in COVID-19. Sequencing was performed with immunoSEQ multiplex PCR; in TCRdb, only in-frame clones are kept and a portion is missing. The data show about 130,000 clones, with about 84% seen just once and 12% held by the top ten. The sequencing input was peripheral blood. These receptors were collected from a woman in her sixties with acute or convalescent COVID-19.

This clone was counted only a few times. This rearrangement joins TRBV9 to TRBJ2-1, with D possibly TRBD2 on 5 matching bases. Germline CDR1 reads SGDLS; CDR2 reads YYNGEE. Trimming removed 0 bases at V and 5 bases at J, with 12 bases between. This CDR3 is built from 15 residues. The CDR3 loop is CASSVGPSTHNEQFF. DNA for the CDR3: TGTGCCAGCAGCGTAGGGCCTAGCACCCACAATGAGCAGTTCTTC.

Here the CDR3 reads CASSDEGTGIAEAFF. The CDR3 nucleotides are TGTGCCAGCAGTGACGAGGGGACTGGGATCGCTGAAGCTTTCTTT. V usage is TRBV25-1 and J usage is TRBJ1-1; the D gene is possibly TRBD1 (5 bases). Between the trimmed V and J ends, which lost 3 bases and 6 bases, there was a span of 17 bases. CDR3 length: 15 residues. Per the germline V gene, CDR1 is MGHDK and CDR2 is SYGVNS. Using reference TRBV25-1 and TRBJ1-1 for the parts outside the CDR3, the full variable domain is EADIYQTPRYLVIGTGKKITLECSQTMGHDKMYWYQQDPGMELHLIHYSYGVNSTEKGDLSSESTVSRIRTEHFPLTLESARPSHTSQYLCASSDEGTGIAEAFFGQGTRLTVV.

The chain uses TRBV3-1 (or the pseudogene TRBV3-2) and TRBJ1-2, with D possibly matching TRBD1 (6 bases). The CDR3 extends over 14 amino acids. Deletions cut 2 bases from V and 1 base from J, with 8 bases between. The germline CDR1 and CDR2 sequences are LGHDT and YNNKEL (reference sequence). CDR3 sequence reads: CASSQTGNNYGYTF. The CDR3 DNA is TGTGCCAGCAGCCAAACAGGGAATAACTATGGCTACACCTTC.

This clone was found once. The rearrangement joins TRBV25-1 to TRBJ2-3, with TRBD2 matching over 8 bases. Germline V CDR1 and CDR2: MGHDK, SYGVNS. J was trimmed by 7 bases and V by 3 bases; bases with no gene match: 15. The CDR3 extends over 17 amino acids. CDR3 loop: CASSDSTLADPRHTQYF. Here the CDR3 DNA reads TGTGCCAGCAGTGACTCCACACTAGCGGACCCACGACATACGCAGTATTTT. Together with reference TRBV25-1 and TRBJ2-3, the CDR3 gives the full variable domain: EADIYQTPRYLVIGTGKKITLECSQTMGHDKMYWYQQDPGMELHLIHYSYGVNSTEKGDLSSESTVSRIRTEHFPLTLESARPSHTSQYLCASSDSTLADPRHTQYFGPGTRLTVL.

This clone occurred a few times. The genes are TRBV18 and TRBJ2-2, with D tentatively TRBD1 (7 bases). CDR3 length equals 16 residues. V was cut by 6 bases and J by 5 bases, with 19 bases left in between. Germline V CDR1 and CDR2: KGHSH, LQKENI. The CDR3 spells CASSPPQGRRTGELFF. For the CDR3, the DNA is TGTGCCAGCTCTCCCCCACAGGGGAGGAGGACCGGGGAGCTGTTTTTT.

This chain uses TRBV27 with TRBJ1-3, with D maybe TRBD1 (6 bases). This CDR3 comprises 14 residues. Germline-derived CDR1 and CDR2 are MNHEY and SMNVEV (reference sequence). Trimming removed 2 bases at V and 4 bases at J, with 9 bases between. In DNA form, the CDR3 reads TGTGCCAGCAGTTTAAGGGGGTCCGGAAACACCATATATTTT. Encoded protein: CASSLRGSGNTIYF.

The chain employs TRBV5-4 and TRBJ1-1, with 9 bases identical to TRBD1. V shed 0 bases, J shed 2 bases, and the junction held 5 bases outside the gene matches. Germline-derived CDR1 and CDR2 are SGHNT and YYREEE (reference sequence). The CDR3 consists of 16 residues. The CDR3 region has the DNA TGTGCCAGCAGCTTGGTAGGGACAGGGAGAAACACTGAAGCTTTCTTT. Translated: CASSLVGTGRNTEAFF.

The chain combines TRBV24-1 with TRBJ2-1, with 8 bases lining up with TRBD1. J was trimmed by 0 bases and V by 8 bases; bases with no gene match: 8. In germline, CDR1 is KGHDR, CDR2 SFDVKD. The CDR3 loop spans 16 amino acids. DNA for the CDR3: TGTGCCACCATGGGACAGGACCCGAGCTCCTACAATGAGCAGTTCTTC. Its protein is CATMGQDPSSYNEQFF.

V usage is TRBV5-1 and J usage is TRBJ2-2; TRBD2 aligns across 8 bases. Germline CDR1 SGHRS, CDR2 YFSETQ. The CDR3 has 15 amino acids. J gave up 2 bases and V 2 bases, and 2 bases lay outside the gene matches. Written as DNA, the CDR3 is TGCGCCAGCAGCTTAACTAGCGGTAACACCGGGGAGCTGTTTTTT. Its translation: CASSLTSGNTGELFF.

The chain recombines TRBV18 with TRBJ2-3; the D gene is possibly TRBD2 (6 bases). Germline values: CDR1 KGHSH, CDR2 LQKENI. The CDR3 totals 15 residues. V was shortened by 3 bases and J by 0 bases, with 10 bases between the two germline ends. CDR3 nucleotide sequence: TGTGCCAGCTCACCTTTTAGCGGAAGCACAGATACGCAGTATTTT. It translates to CASSPFSGSTDTQYF.

The V gene is TRBV24-1, the J gene TRBJ2-6, with D possibly matching TRBD2 (5 bases). The V end was cut by 0 bases, the J end by 3 bases, with 8 bases between. CDR3 size: 16 residues. CDR1 and CDR2 from the germline V gene are KGHDR and SFDVKD. CDR3 coding DNA: TGTGCCACCAGTGATTTGTCCGGGGATGGGGCCAACGTCCTGACTTTC. Protein product: CATSDLSGDGANVLTF.

The chain links TRBV7-9 to TRBJ2-7; TRBD2 aligns across 10 bases. Trimming took 4 bases from V and 0 from J; bases not matched to a gene: 9. The CDR3 totals 17 residues. Germline CDR1 reads SEHNR; CDR2 reads FQNEAQ (reference sequence). CDR3 DNA sequence: TGTGCCAGCAGCTGGGCTAGCGGGGGTTTTAGCTCCTACGAGCAGTACTTC. Translation: CASSWASGGFSSYEQYF.

This clone was observed once. V and J are TRBV9 and TRBJ1-1; no reliable D call. From germline, CDR1 is SGDLS and CDR2 YYNGEE. V was clipped by 0 bases and J by 8 bases, with 11 bases between them. This CDR3 is built from 13 residues. The CDR3 loop is CASSVVHTVEAFF. CDR3 coding DNA: TGTGCCAGCAGCGTAGTACATACAGTCGAAGCTTTCTTT.

This chain connects TRBV5-1 to TRBJ2-3, with 12 bases that match TRBD2. CDR1 is SGHRS, CDR2 YFSETQ, per germline. The J segment lost 1 base and the V segment lost 3 bases, leaving 3 bases of the junction unmatched. This CDR3 comprises 16 residues. In DNA form, the CDR3 reads TGCGCCAGCAGCTCCGGACTAGCGGGGCGCACAGATACGCAGTATTTT. This encodes CASSSGLAGRTDTQYF.

Only one count was recorded for this clone. The CDR3 DNA reads TGTGCCAGCAGTGATATCGCGACAGTTGATACGCAGTATTTT. Translated, it gives CASSDIATVDTQYF. The genes are TRBV2 and TRBJ2-3; D is possibly TRBD1 (5 bases). The V end was cut by 3 bases, the J end by 6 bases, with 13 bases between. Germline V gene data show CDR1 as SNHLY and CDR2 as FYNNEI. The CDR3 consists of 14 residues. Combining the CDR3 with reference TRBV2 and TRBJ2-3 gives the whole variable domain EPEVTQTPSHQVTQMGQEVILRCVPISNHLYFYWYRQILGQKVEFLVSFYNNEISEKSEIFDDQFSVERPDGSNFTLKIRSTKLEDSAMYFCASSDIATVDTQYFGPGTRLTVL.

The J gene is TRBJ1-2, the V gene TRBV3-1 (or the pseudogene TRBV3-2); 8 nucleotides agree with TRBD1. V lost 0 bases, J lost 6 bases, and 6 bases stayed unmatched. CDR3 length: 15 amino acids. Germline values: CDR1 LGHDT, CDR2 YNNKEL (reference sequence). CDR3 residues: CASSQDPDRGNGYTF. The CDR3, as DNA: TGTGCCAGCAGCCAAGATCCTGACAGGGGTAATGGCTACACCTTC.

The chain carries TRBV6-5 and TRBJ1-1; a weak D match, TRBD1 (6 bases). Looked up from germline, CDR1 is MNHEY and CDR2 is SVGAGI. Between the trimmed V and J ends, which lost 6 bases and 0 bases, there was a span of 14 bases. The CDR3 consists of 15 residues. The CDR3 region is CASRQGPLMNTEAFF. The DNA of the CDR3 is TGTGCCAGCAGGCAGGGGCCCCTGATGAACACTGAAGCTTTCTTT.

This sequence joins TRBV5-1 and TRBJ2-3; TRBD2 matches at 7 bases. CDR3 length equals 16 residues. Germline V gene lookup returns CDR1 SGHRS and CDR2 YFSETQ. The J segment lost 5 bases and the V segment lost 2 bases, leaving 11 bases of the junction unmatched. Written as DNA, the CDR3 is TGCGCCAGCAGCTTAAAGGCCAGCGGGGTGTTAGATACGCAGTATTTT. It translates to CASSLKASGVLDTQYF.

V is TRBV7-3 and J is TRBJ2-1; possible D gene TRBD1, 5 bases. This CDR3 region has 14 residues. Germline CDR1 and CDR2: SGHTA and FQGTGA. With 4 bases removed from V and 8 bases from J, the gap between germline ends came to 15 bases. CDR3 loop: CASSSSGSWDEQFF. For the CDR3, the DNA is TGTGCCAGCAGCTCGTCAGGGTCTTGGGATGAGCAGTTCTTC.

This chain's CDR3 is CASSYSGRASSYEQYF. CDR3 DNA sequence: TGTGCCAGCAGTTACTCGGGGAGGGCGAGCTCCTACGAGCAGTACTTC. V is TRBV6-6 and J is TRBJ2-7; 7 nucleotides match TRBD2. The V gene's germline CDR1 is MNHNY and CDR2 SVGAGI (reference sequence). Unmatched junction bases numbered 5, after V lost 0 bases and J lost 0 bases. The CDR3 contains 16 residues.

The chain recombines TRBV7-9 with TRBJ1-1; 7 nucleotides line up with TRBD1. CDR1 and CDR2 (germline): SEHNR, FQNEAQ (reference sequence). V trimming: 3 bases; J trimming: 0 bases; junction bases outside the gene matches: 1. The CDR3 runs 14 residues. This CDR3 reads CASSLGQLNTEAFF. The CDR3 bases are TGTGCCAGCAGCTTGGGACAGCTGAACACTGAAGCTTTCTTT.